The 32 T cell receptor beta chains below come from one sample, sequenced in a study of T cell changes during pregnancy in multiple sclerosis. Sequencing used immunoSEQ multiplex PCR; TCRdb keeps in-frame clones, though not all of them. The table has roughly 45,000 clones, almost 90% seen once; the top ten hold around 4.7%. The sequencing here drew on peripheral blood, taken in the second trimester of pregnancy. The source is a female donor in good health, enrolled as a control in a pregnancy study.

The chain links TRBV21-1 to TRBJ2-7; TRBD2 is taken as the D call from the table, unchecked against the DNA. TRBV21-1 is termed a pseudogene. The CDR3 is 18 amino acids. As DNA, the CDR3 is TGTGCCAGCAGCAAATATAGCGCGGGAGGGCCATCCTCCTACGAGCAGTACTTC. It is translated as CASSKYSAGGPSSYEQYF.

This chain joins TRBV29-1 and TRBJ2-3; the match to TRBD2 covers 14 bases. The CDR3 totals 16 residues. Trimming took 6 bases from V and 4 from J; bases not matched to a gene: 9. Germline CDR1 is SQVTM and CDR2 is ANQGSEA. CDR3 amino acids: CSVLQGLAGGADTQYF. CDR3 bases: TGCAGCGTCCTCCAAGGACTAGCGGGAGGCGCAGATACGCAGTATTTT.

The chain couples TRBV6-1 to TRBJ1-4; 11 bases agree with TRBD1. Trimming removed 4 bases from V and 5 bases from J; junction bases left unmatched: 9. The CDR3 has 17 amino acids. Germline loops: CDR1 MNHNS, CDR2 SASEGT. As DNA, the CDR3 is TGTGCCAGCAGTGTAGGACAGGGGGCCGTCTGGAATGAAAAACTGTTTTTT. As protein: CASSVGQGAVWNEKLFF.

DNA for the CDR3: TGTGCCTGGAGTAAAGTTTGGGGGACTAGCGGGAGAGGTGAGCAGTTCTTC. The encoded protein is CAWSKVWGTSGRGEQFF. The V gene is TRBV30, the J gene TRBJ2-1; TRBD2 matches 14 bases. This CDR3 has 17 amino acids. In germline, CDR1 is GTSNPN, CDR2 SVGIG (reference sequence). V shed 2 bases and J 9 bases; nucleotides not matched to a gene: 12.

The V gene is TRBV6-5, the J gene TRBJ2-1, with D possibly TRBD1 on 6 matching bases. The CDR3 runs 13 residues. The germline V gene encodes CDR1 MNHEY and CDR2 SVGAGI. With 6 bases removed from V and 10 bases from J, the gap between germline ends came to 16 bases. CDR3 DNA: TGTGCCAGCAGGGCCCGGACAGAACAGGAGCAGTTCTTC. Amino acid sequence: CASRARTEQEQFF.

The genes are TRBV7-2 and TRBJ1-5; D is ambiguous. Germline V gene sequence: CDR1 SGHTA, CDR2 FQGNSA. V dropped 5 bases and J dropped 1 base, with 9 bases sitting between them. The CDR3 loop spans 14 amino acids. The CDR3 nucleotides read TGTGCCAGCAGCCCTCAACTCAGCAATCAGCCCCAGCATTTT. Encoded protein: CASSPQLSNQPQHF.

The chain uses TRBV5-4 and TRBJ1-5; D may be TRBD1 (5 bases). The germline CDR1 and CDR2 sequences are SGHNT and YYREEE (reference sequence). Trimming stripped 4 bases from V and 1 base from J, with 15 bases between. This CDR3 is built from 16 residues. The DNA of the CDR3 is TGTGCCAGCAGCCTAAATGGGGGGACGAGCAATCAGCCCCAGCATTTT. Its protein product is CASSLNGGTSNQPQHF.

CDR3 protein: CASSISGGRSSTDTQYF. The CDR3 coding sequence is TGTGCCAGCAGTATTAGCGGGGGGCGATCTAGCACAGATACGCAGTATTTT. The gene calls are TRBV2 and TRBJ2-3; 10 bases fit TRBD2. Looked up from germline, CDR1 is SNHLY and CDR2 is FYNNEI. V lost 5 bases and J lost 0; bases outside the gene matches: 8. The CDR3 runs to 17 residues.

The chain employs TRBV6-5 and TRBJ2-1, with D possibly TRBD2 on 5 matching bases. Germline V gene lookup returns CDR1 MNHEY and CDR2 SVGAGI. CDR3 length: 14 amino acids. V lost 4 bases and J 11 bases, leaving 18 bases between the germline ends. This CDR3 reads CASSSMEADPQQFF. The CDR3 DNA reads as TGTGCCAGCAGTTCCATGGAGGCGGACCCACAGCAGTTCTTC.

The chain links TRBV29-1 to TRBJ2-7; 11 bases map to TRBD1. The V and J ends lost 2 bases and 4 bases, in that order; junction bases with no gene match: 7. Germline V lookup: CDR1 SQVTM, CDR2 ANQGSEA. CDR3 length: 15 residues. Here the CDR3 DNA reads TGCAGCGTTGAACTGGCGGACAGGGGGCTTTACGAGCAGTACTTC. Its translation: CSVELADRGLYEQYF.

The V and J genes are TRBV6-5 and TRBJ1-4; 8 positions match TRBD1. J was trimmed by 4 bases and V by 6 bases; bases with no gene match: 7. Looked up from germline, CDR1 is MNHEY and CDR2 is SVGAGI. This CDR3 region has 15 residues. As DNA, the CDR3 is TGTGCCAGCAGGGATACAGGGGGGAATAATGAAAAACTGTTTTTT. This translates into CASRDTGGNNEKLFF.

This clone came up once. This chain connects TRBV27 to TRBJ2-1, with D maybe TRBD1 (5 bases). Deletions cut 11 bases from V and 4 bases from J, with 15 bases between. The CDR3 length is 13 residues. CDR1 MNHEY and CDR2 SMNVEV come from the germline V gene (reference sequence). CDR3: CAPGPTQYNEQFF. In nucleotides, the CDR3 is TGTGCCCCAGGGCCGACCCAATACAATGAGCAGTTCTTC.

The gene calls are TRBV29-1 and TRBJ2-7, with D possibly being TRBD1 (5 bases). The CDR3 runs 13 residues. V dropped 5 bases and J dropped 5 bases, with 16 bases sitting between them. Germline loops: CDR1 SQVTM, CDR2 ANQGSEA. The CDR3 here is CSVRESLGHEQYF. The CDR3 DNA reads TGCAGCGTTCGCGAGTCCCTGGGGCACGAGCAGTACTTC.

This clone was counted only a few times. The rearrangement links TRBV4-3 to TRBJ1-2; maybe TRBD1 (5 bases). Germline V lookup: CDR1 LGHNA, CDR2 YSLEER. V was pared by 4 bases and J by 7 bases, with 19 bases between. The CDR3 has 15 amino acids. The chain's CDR3 is CASSPSQGIRSGYTF. The CDR3 nucleotides are TGCGCCAGCAGCCCAAGCCAGGGCATTCGGTCTGGCTACACCTTC.

This chain links TRBV5-4 with TRBJ1-2; D gene unclear. This CDR3 contains 15 residues. The germline V gene encodes CDR1 SGHNT and CDR2 YYREEE (reference sequence). V shed 0 bases and J shed 0 bases, with 9 bases lying between them. CDR3 DNA: TGTGCCAGCAGCTTGGGCGGGTTAGCTAACTATGGCTACACCTTC. Its translation: CASSLGGLANYGYTF.

The rearrangement joins TRBV30 to TRBJ1-5, with a tentative D call TRBD1 (5 bases). This CDR3 contains 13 residues. V lost 2 bases and J 4 bases, leaving 9 bases between the germline ends. CDR1 is GTSNPN, CDR2 SVGIG, per germline (reference sequence). The CDR3 region is CAWSPQGNQPQHF. The CDR3, as DNA: TGTGCCTGGAGTCCGCAGGGAAATCAGCCCCAGCATTTT. Full variable domain (rest looked up from reference TRBV30 and TRBJ1-5): SQTIHQWPATLVQPVGSPLSLECTVEGTSNPNLYWYRQAAGRGLQLLFYSVGIGQISSEVPQNLSASRPQDRQFILSSKKLLLSDSGFYLCAWSPQGNQPQHFGDGTRLSIL.

The chain uses TRBV2 and TRBJ1-5; TRBD1 might be the D (6 bases). Germline values: CDR1 SNHLY, CDR2 FYNNEI. V was shortened by 8 bases and J by 4 bases, with 9 bases between the two germline ends. The CDR3 extends over 12 amino acids. The CDR3 region is CASRDTNQPQHF. CDR3 bases: TGTGCCAGCCGGGACACAAATCAGCCCCAGCATTTT.

The chain combines TRBV7-6 with TRBJ2-7, with a weak D call TRBD2 (6 bases). The CDR3 runs to 13 residues. The ends were cut back, 2 bases at V and 5 bases at J, with 10 bases in the middle. Germline values: CDR1 SGHVS, CDR2 FNYEAQ. The CDR3 nucleotides are TGTGCCAGCAGCTTATGGGAGGCGCACGAGCAGTACTTC. Translated: CASSLWEAHEQYF.

J is TRBJ2-3 and V is TRBV6-6; D is perhaps TRBD2 (6 bases). Germline CDR1 reads MNHNY; CDR2 reads SVGAGI (reference sequence). The CDR3 loop spans 14 amino acids. Trimming pared 5 bases from V and 7 bases from J, leaving 16 bases between. The CDR3 loop is CASSTQEGRNTQYF. CDR3 DNA sequence: TGTGCCAGCAGTACCCAGGAAGGGAGGAATACGCAGTATTTT.

The chain joins TRBV7-2 to TRBJ1-2; the D is unclear. V lost 5 bases and J 6 bases, leaving 13 bases between the germline ends. The CDR3 length is 13 residues. Germline CDR1 SGHTA, CDR2 FQGNSA. CDR3 loop: CASSVNGRDGYTF. CDR3 in DNA: TGTGCCAGCAGCGTTAACGGGCGGGATGGCTACACCTTC.

Note on this clone: The junction departs from the called germline gene at one end, perhaps through a read error. The DNA for the CDR3 is TGTGCCAGCAGTCCTCCGGGACAGACCTTCGTTTTCTCCTTC. Its translation: CASSPPGQTFVFSF. The J gene is TRBJ1-2, the V gene TRBV27, with TRBD1 matching over 7 bases. This CDR3 is 14 amino acids long. Germline-derived CDR1 and CDR2 are MNHEY and SMNVEV (reference sequence).

The chain joins TRBV18 to TRBJ2-7; perhaps TRBD1 as D (6 bases). There are 15 residues in the CDR3. V was shortened by 0 bases and J by 6 bases, with 15 bases between the two germline ends. Germline CDR1 KGHSH, CDR2 LQKENI. This chain's CDR3 is CASSPPMQGLGEQYF. The CDR3, as DNA: TGTGCCAGCTCACCACCGATGCAGGGGTTAGGCGAGCAGTACTTC.

In nucleotides, the CDR3 is TGCGCCAGCAGCTTACGGACTAGCGGGAGTCGTGAGCAGTTCTTC. Its protein product is CASSLRTSGSREQFF. V is TRBV5-1 and J is TRBJ2-1; TRBD2 matches 13 bases. CDR1 and CDR2 (germline): SGHRS, YFSETQ. V was pared by 2 bases and J by 9 bases, with 5 bases of the junction left unmatched. CDR3 size: 15 residues.

V and J are TRBV5-6 and TRBJ2-3; a weak D match, TRBD1 (6 bases). The germline V and J ends were trimmed by 7 bases and 4 bases, with 10 bases remaining between them. CDR1 and CDR2 from the germline V gene are SGHDT and YYEEEE. The CDR3 totals 12 residues. The CDR3 loop reads CASWGPSDTQYF. For the CDR3, the DNA is TGTGCCAGCTGGGGGCCTTCAGATACGCAGTATTTT.

The V gene is TRBV27, the J gene TRBJ2-7, with D maybe TRBD2 (5 bases). The CDR3 is 17 amino acids. V was shortened by 0 bases and J by 0 bases, with 15 bases between the two germline ends. Looked up from germline, CDR1 is MNHEY and CDR2 is SMNVEV (reference sequence). The CDR3 region is CASSLSPRAAFSYEQYF. CDR3 DNA sequence: TGTGCCAGCAGTTTATCCCCGCGGGCCGCGTTCTCCTACGAGCAGTACTTC.

This clone was observed a single time. The chain couples TRBV19 to TRBJ1-4; D gene ambiguous. Trimming removed 7 bases at V and 4 bases at J, with 10 bases between. This CDR3 spans 13 amino acids. Per germline, CDR1 LNHDA and CDR2 SQIVND (reference sequence). CDR3 nucleotide sequence: TGTGCCAGTAAAGAAGGGAGTAATGAAAAACTGTTTTTT. As protein: CASKEGSNEKLFF.

Only a few counts were recorded for this clone. The genes are TRBV5-1 and TRBJ1-2; 7 nucleotides align to TRBD1. J gave up 5 bases and V 0 bases, and 4 bases lay outside the gene matches. Germline V CDR1 and CDR2: SGHRS, YFSETQ. The CDR3 runs to 14 residues. The CDR3 DNA reads TGCGCCAGCAGCTTGGGACAGGGCGTATATGGCTACACCTTC. Protein sequence: CASSLGQGVYGYTF.

V usage is TRBV19 and J usage is TRBJ2-3, with TRBD1 matching over 7 bases. Looked up from germline, CDR1 is LNHDA and CDR2 is SQIVND (reference sequence). V shed 6 bases and J 0 bases; nucleotides not matched to a gene: 6. The CDR3 runs to 15 residues. The CDR3 DNA reads TGTGCCAGTAGCAGAAGACAGGGAAGCACAGATACGCAGTATTTT. Its translation is CASSRRQGSTDTQYF.

The chain combines TRBV6-5 with TRBJ1-1, with 8 bases that match TRBD1. Unmatched junction bases numbered 9, after V lost 6 bases and J lost 3 bases. Germline assignment: CDR1 MNHEY and CDR2 SVGAGI. CDR3 length: 15 amino acids. Here the CDR3 reads CASRRDRWGDTEAFF. For the CDR3, the DNA is TGTGCCAGCAGACGGGACAGGTGGGGGGACACTGAAGCTTTCTTT.

CDR3 coding DNA: TGTGCCTGGACTACCAAAACTCAGGGGCACTATAATGAAAAACTGTTTTTT. Amino acid sequence: CAWTTKTQGHYNEKLFF. The chain recombines TRBV30 with TRBJ1-4, with a weak D call TRBD1 (6 bases). The CDR3 contains 17 residues. Germline CDR1 reads GTSNPN; CDR2 reads SVGIG (reference sequence). Trimming pared 4 bases from V and 4 bases from J, leaving 22 bases between.

CDR3 in DNA: TGTGCCAGCAGCATATGGGGACTAGCGGGGGGGAAGAACACCGGGGAGCTGTTTTTT. It specifies CASSIWGLAGGKNTGELFF. The gene calls are TRBV7-2 and TRBJ2-2; 16 nucleotides agree with TRBD2. This CDR3 is 19 amino acids long. Germline V CDR1 and CDR2: SGHTA, FQGNSA. Germline trimming cut 5 bases from V and 1 base from J; bases unmatched to any gene: 7.

V and J are TRBV21-1 and TRBJ2-7; no DNA check was done on the table's D call, TRBD1. TRBV21-1 is reported as a pseudogene. The CDR3 has 13 residues. The CDR3 here is CASSKGQGYEQYF. For the CDR3, the DNA is TGTGCCAGCAGCAAAGGACAGGGCTACGAGCAGTACTTC.